A selection of T cell receptor beta chains follows, all from one sample in a study of T cells in Graves' hyperthyroidism and ophthalmopathy. TCRdb processed the multiplex PCR reads anew with MiXCR; each CDR3 protein has one entry. The repertoire has around 500,000 distinct CDR3 sequences, about 15% of them found once; the top ten carry about 29%. Source material: blood. The receptors shown here come from a woman aged 30 to 39 with Graves' ophthalmopathy. The CDR3 runs from the conserved cysteine through the conserved F or W. A D gene is named only where the DNA matches it firmly. Some rows have no size entry. The others give once, few or many, or a class for an expanded clone.

V	D	J	size	DNA	CDR3
TRBV2	-	TRBJ2-3	many	TGTGCCAGCAGTGAAGGGGACACTAGCACAGATACGCAGTATTTT	CASSEGDTSTDTQYF
TRBV28	TRBD2	TRBJ2-5	many	TGTGCCAGCAGTTTGTGGCTAGCGGGAGCCTCCCAAGAGACCCAGTACTTC	CASSLWLAGASQETQYF
TRBV4-2	TRBD2	TRBJ2-2	-	TGTGCCAGCAGCCAAGATCCCGGGAGGGGTAGGACCGGGGAGCTGTTTTTT	CASSQDPGRGRTGELFF
TRBV20-1	-	TRBJ2-2	few	TGCAGTGCTCCCGGGTCAAACACCGGGGAGCTGTTTTTT	CSAPGSNTGELFF
TRBV11-3	-	TRBJ2-1	many	TGTGCCAGCAGCCTATCGCAGGGGTTGTTGGATGAGCAGTTCTTC	CASSLSQGLLDEQFF
TRBV5-1	TRBD2	TRBJ2-5	-	TGCGCCAGCAGGGGGGGGATGTACCAAGAGACCCAGTACTTC	CASRGGMYQETQYF
TRBV28	TRBD2	TRBJ2-7	many	TGTGCCAGCAGGGTCGCGGGAGGGCGTAGGGCCTACGAGCAGTACTTC	CASRVAGGRRAYEQYF
TRBV20-1	TRBD2	TRBJ2-1	many	TGCAGTGCTCGGGTGGGTAGCGGGAGCTCCTACAATGAGCAGTTCTTC	CSARVGSGSSYNEQFF
TRBV29-1	TRBD1	TRBJ2-3	many	TGCAGCGTTAGACACAGGGGCGAGGGTTGGGATACGCAGTATTTT	CSVRHRGEGWDTQYF
TRBV3-1	-	TRBJ1-5	-	TGTGCCAGCAGCCTACTCCAAAAACAAGATCAGCCCCAGCATTTT	CASSLLQKQDQPQHF
TRBV30	-	TRBJ2-1	-	TGTGCCTGGAGTGTCACCTACAATGAGCAGTTCTTC	CAWSVTYNEQFF
TRBV20-1	-	TRBJ2-2	many	TGCAGTGCTAGCTATGGTTTGGGGACCGGGGAGCTGTTTTTT	CSASYGLGTGELFF
TRBV28	-	TRBJ2-4	many	TGTGCCAGCAGTTTGCAGGGTGGTAACATTCAGTACTTC	CASSLQGGNIQYF
TRBV10-3	-	TRBJ2-7	many	TGTGCCATCAGTGAGTCGACCTTCCAACCCTACGAGCAGTACTTC	CAISESTFQPYEQYF
TRBV15	-	TRBJ2-5	few	TGTGCCACCAGCAGACCCCAAGAGACCCAGTACTTC	CATSRPQETQYF
TRBV5-1	TRBD2	TRBJ2-3	few	TGCGCCAGCAGCTTGGAACTAGCGGGAGGGACCACAGATACGCAGTATTTT	CASSLELAGGTTDTQYF
TRBV5-1	-	TRBJ2-7	-	TGCGCCAGCAGCTGGGCGAAGTCCTACGAGCAGTACTTC	CASSWAKSYEQYF
TRBV15	TRBD2	TRBJ2-1	-	TGTGCCACCAGCAGAGCCTGGGGACTAGCGGGAGGGAGGGACTACAATGAGCAGTTCTTC	CATSRAWGLAGGRDYNEQFF
TRBV9	-	TRBJ2-2	few	TGTGCCAGCAGCGTAGGCGGGCCCGCCACCGGGGAGCTGTTTTTT	CASSVGGPATGELFF
TRBV7-2	TRBD2	TRBJ2-3	many	TGTGCCAGCAGACATAGCGGGAGCCTGGGGACAGATACGCAGTATTTT	CASRHSGSLGTDTQYF
TRBV6-9	-	TRBJ1-4	few	TGTGCCAGCAGTTATTCCGGAGGGTGGGAAAAACTGTTTTTT	CASSYSGGWEKLFF
TRBV19	-	TRBJ1-2	-	TGTGCCAGTAGTTCGGGGATTAACTATGGCTACACCTTC	CASSSGINYGYTF
TRBV5-1	-	TRBJ1-5	many	TGCGCCAGCAGCTCAGGACAGAATCAGCCCCAGCATTTT	CASSSGQNQPQHF
TRBV7-8	-	TRBJ2-7	many	TGTGCCAGCAGCTTAGGGGCACAGGGCTACGAGCAGTACTTC	CASSLGAQGYEQYF
TRBV27	-	TRBJ2-7	few	TGTGCCAGCAGTTTATCGATAGGACCTACCTACGAGCAGTACTTC	CASSLSIGPTYEQYF
TRBV5-1	TRBD2	TRBJ2-2	many	TGCGCCAGCAGCTTGTTTACTAGCGGGCAGAACACCGGGGAGCTGTTTTTT	CASSLFTSGQNTGELFF
TRBV9	-	TRBJ2-2	few	TGTGCCAGCAGCGCTGCGAGGACCGGGGAGCTGTTTTTT	CASSAARTGELFF
TRBV7-9	TRBD1	TRBJ1-6	-	TGTGCCAGCAGCTTAGCGTGGCAGGGGGTTAGCTCCTATAATTCACCCCTCCACTTT	CASSLAWQGVSSYNSPLHF
TRBV12-3/TRBV12-4	TRBD2	TRBJ2-1	many	TGTGCCAGCAGTTCCCAGACTAGCGGGGCATCCTACAATGAGCAGTTCTTC	CASSSQTSGASYNEQFF
TRBV28	-	TRBJ2-5	-	TGTGCCAGCAGTTTCCTACGCGGCGGGGCAAAGACCCAGTACTTC	CASSFLRGGAKTQYF
TRBV19	TRBD1	TRBJ1-1	few	TGTGCCAGTAGTCCAGACAGGGCCGAGAAGGAAGCTTTCTTT	CASSPDRAEKEAFF
TRBV3-1	TRBD2	TRBJ2-1	many	TGTGCCAGCAGCCACCCAACTAGCGGGAGACCCTACAATGAGCAGTTCTTC	CASSHPTSGRPYNEQFF
TRBV28	-	TRBJ2-1	many	TGTGCCAGCAGTTTACCCGGGACACTGGCTTACAATGAGCAGTTCTTC	CASSLPGTLAYNEQFF
TRBV7-6	TRBD2	TRBJ2-1	-	TGTGCCAGCAGCTTAGTGTTGGCGGGAGGATACTACAATGAGCAGTTCTTC	CASSLVLAGGYYNEQFF
TRBV27	TRBD2	TRBJ2-4	few	TGTGCCAGCAGTTTATTGCGGGGGACGGCCAAAAACATTCAGTACTTC	CASSLLRGTAKNIQYF
TRBV7-2	-	TRBJ1-1	many	TGTGCCAGCAGCTTAGGGACGACCAACACTGAAGCTTTCTTT	CASSLGTTNTEAFF
TRBV12-5	-	TRBJ2-3	-	TGTGCTAGTGGTTTGGTACTTAGCGCTACGCAGTATTTT	CASGLVLSATQYF
TRBV11-2	-	TRBJ1-5	many	TGTGCCAGCAGTAAACAGGGACTCGGCCAGCCCCAGCATTTT	CASSKQGLGQPQHF
TRBV5-1	-	TRBJ2-4	-	TGCGCCAGCAGCTTGGCCCAGGGGACCAAAAACATTCAGTACTTC	CASSLAQGTKNIQYF
TRBV20-1	-	TRBJ2-4	many	TGCAGTGCTAGCGGGGAGTTGGTCAAAAACATTCAGTACTTC	CSASGELVKNIQYF
TRBV7-8	-	TRBJ2-1	few	TGTGCCAGCAGCTTTTTTACGGGAAGCTCCTACAATGAGCAGTTCTTC	CASSFFTGSSYNEQFF
TRBV3-1	-	TRBJ1-5	many	TGTGCCAGCAGCCAAGACGGGGGGCACCAGCCCCAGCATTTT	CASSQDGGHQPQHF
TRBV5-1	-	TRBJ2-5	-	TGCGCCAGCAGCCCTTTCACCAGCGAGCCCCAAGAGACCCAGTACTTC	CASSPFTSEPQETQYF
TRBV2	TRBD2	TRBJ2-2	few	TGTGCCAGCAGGCCCCCGGGACTAGAAATAACCGGGGAGCTGTTTTTT	CASRPPGLEITGELFF
TRBV28	TRBD1	TRBJ1-5	few	TGTGCCAGCAGGCCGGGACAGGGTATTCAGCCCCAGCATTTT	CASRPGQGIQPQHF
TRBV20-1	-	TRBJ2-5	once	TGCAGTGCTATTTGGGTGGAGACCCGGTACTTC	CSAIWVETRYF
TRBV10-3	-	TRBJ2-6	-	TGTGCCGCCCAGCCCATGGGGGGGGCCAACGTCCTGACTTTC	CAAQPMGGANVLTF
TRBV7-3	-	TRBJ2-2	few	TGTGCCAGCAGCTGGGGAATGGGGGCGAGCACCGGGGAGCTGTTTTTT	CASSWGMGASTGELFF
TRBV19	TRBD2	TRBJ2-3	many	TGTGCCAGTAGTCTTCGACTAGCGGGGAGCACAGATACGCAGTATTTT	CASSLRLAGSTDTQYF
TRBV6-2/TRBV6-3	-	TRBJ2-7	many	TGTGCCAGCAGTTACCCATCGACAGGTCTACTTCCCTACGAGCAGTACTTC	CASSYPSTGLLPYEQYF